This record looks at one T cell receptor (beta chain) sequence and its context. The target antigen is unknown. The sample originates from a study of CD4 T cell repertoires in COVID-19. Germline values: CDR1 MNHEY, CDR2 SMNVEV (reference sequence). The length of the CDR3 is 18 residues. V was cut by 6 bases and J by 1 base, with 23 bases left in between. No culture step preceded sequencing of the ex vivo isolated memory T cells. This table comes from immunoSEQ multiplex PCR, and its TCRdb copy is limited to in-frame clones, with some not included. The table records about 24,000 clones, roughly 93% of them present only once. Overall study findings and caveats: Between roughly 6 and 25% of SARS-CoV-2 clonotypes also appeared in SARS-CoV and/or HKU1 spike cultures. Suggested intraclonal diversification: top SARS-CoV-2-reactive clonotypes appeared in two or three memory subsets.

This sequence originates from a human donor who had COVID-19. This chain joins TRBV27 and TRBJ2-3; D is possibly TRBD2 (5 bases). This specimen consisted of circulating follicular helper CD4+ T cells (cTfh) from blood, obtained before the COVID-19 pandemic. CDR3 loop: CASSFPLTSWTRTDTQYF. Here the CDR3 DNA reads TGTGCCAGCAGCTTTCCCCTCACTAGTTGGACTCGCACAGATACGCAGTATTTT.